Listed below are T cell receptor beta chains from one sample, sequenced in a study of T cells in Graves' hyperthyroidism and ophthalmopathy. TCRdb passed the multiplex PCR reads through MiXCR, listing each CDR3 protein once. This sample has hundreds of thousands of distinct CDR3 sequences, with roughly 46% found just once. The sequenced sample was peripheral blood or thyroid tissue (not recorded which). These receptors originate from an adult man with Graves' disease, either hyperthyroidism or ophthalmopathy (not recorded which). The CDR3 runs from the conserved cysteine through the conserved F or W. D genes are given only for firm matches. Not every row has a clone size; where given, it reads once, few, many or a size class.

d_call,j_call,v_call,clone_size,cdr3_aa,cdr3_nt
.,TRBJ1-3,TRBV7-9,.,CASSRASGDSGNTIYF,TGTGCCAGCAGCCGGGCCTCGGGGGACTCTGGAAACACCATATATTTT
TRBD1,TRBJ1-2,TRBV19,few,CASSIIAQGAPGYTF,TGTGCCAGTAGTATCATAGCCCAGGGGGCGCCCGGCTACACCTTC
.,TRBJ1-6,TRBV12-3/TRBV12-4,.,CASSFGVRNSPLHF,TGTGCCAGCAGTTTTGGGGTCAGGAATTCACCCCTCCACTTT
TRBD1,TRBJ1-2,TRBV29-1,.,CSSGQGGGGYTF,TGCAGCTCAGGACAGGGCGGAGGTGGCTACACCTTC
.,TRBJ1-6,TRBV24-1,.,CATRHQNSPLHF,TGTGCCACCAGACACCAGAATTCACCCCTCCACTTT
.,TRBJ1-4,TRBV10-3,.,CAISADRGKLFF,TGTGCCATCAGTGCGGACCGAGGAAAACTGTTTTTT
.,TRBJ1-1,TRBV13,.,CASSQVYGGGNTEAFF,TGTGCCAGCAGCCAAGTATACGGGGGCGGCAACACTGAAGCTTTCTTT
.,TRBJ1-5,TRBV6-5,.,CASSYSRGQPQHF,TGTGCCAGCAGTTACTCTAGGGGTCAGCCCCAGCATTTT
TRBD1,TRBJ1-2,TRBV12-3/TRBV12-4,many,CASSSPTGVGYTF,TGTGCCAGCAGTTCCCCGACAGGGGTAGGCTACACCTTC
.,TRBJ1-2,TRBV7-9,.,CASSKLLRTYYGYTF,TGTGCCAGCAGTAAACTTCTTAGGACGTACTATGGCTACACCTTC
.,TRBJ1-1,TRBV7-9,.,CASSLGGVQVTEAFF,TGTGCCAGCAGCTTAGGGGGGGTCCAAGTCACTGAAGCTTTCTTT
TRBD2,TRBJ2-7,TRBV29-1,.,CSVEDQGLAGGSYEQYF,TGCAGCGTTGAAGATCAAGGACTAGCGGGGGGTTCCTACGAGCAGTACTTC
.,TRBJ2-5,TRBV7-8,many,CASSLATIGTEETQYF,TGTGCCAGCAGCTTAGCAACGATCGGGACTGAAGAGACCCAGTACTTC
.,TRBJ1-1,TRBV13,.,CASSLAPNPNTEAFF,TGTGCCAGCAGTTTAGCACCGAATCCTAACACTGAAGCTTTCTTT
TRBD1,TRBJ1-2,TRBV29-1,.,CSVVTGGGGYTF,TGCAGCGTTGTGACAGGGGGCGGAGGCTACACCTTC
.,TRBJ1-5,TRBV6-6,.,CASSDFFGGSNQPQHF,TGTGCCAGCAGTGACTTCTTCGGGGGTAGCAATCAGCCCCAGCATTTT
.,TRBJ2-2,TRBV7-9,many,CASNTLANTGELFF,TGTGCCAGCAACACTCTAGCTAACACCGGGGAGCTGTTTTTT
.,TRBJ2-5,TRBV7-6,many,CASSLRGGALETQYF,TGTGCCAGCAGCTTGAGAGGGGGGGCTTTAGAGACCCAGTACTTC
.,TRBJ1-5,TRBV20-1,.,CGARSEVDQPQHF,TGCGGTGCTAGATCCGAGGTGGATCAGCCCCAGCATTTT
.,TRBJ1-2,TRBV2,many,CASSAGTVNYGYTF,TGTGCCAGCAGTGCCGGGACGGTGAACTATGGCTACACCTTC
.,TRBJ1-2,TRBV10-3,.,CATSDGAFYGYTF,TGTGCCACCAGTGATGGGGCCTTCTATGGCTACACCTTC
TRBD1,TRBJ1-6,TRBV5-4,.,CASSLAGQRAWYNSPLHF,TGTGCCAGCAGTTTGGCGGGACAGAGGGCATGGTATAATTCACCCCTCCACTTT
TRBD1,TRBJ1-1,TRBV29-1,many,CSVDGLWRIRDRGMNTEAFF,TGCAGCGTTGATGGGCTTTGGAGAATCCGGGACAGGGGAATGAACACTGAAGCTTTCTTT
.,TRBJ1-6,TRBV7-8,.,CASSLGAGYNSPLHF,TGTGCCAGCAGCTTAGGGGCAGGCTATAATTCACCCCTCCACTTT
TRBD1,TRBJ1-4,TRBV7-3,.,CASTPGTGEEKLFF,TGTGCCAGCACCCCCGGGACAGGAGAGGAAAAACTGTTTTTT
.,TRBJ1-1,TRBV14,.,CASSLLSFMNTEAFF,TGTGCCAGCAGCCTCCTCAGCTTCATGAACACTGAAGCTTTCTTT
.,TRBJ1-1,TRBV11-2,.,CASTPGGASTEAFF,TGTGCCAGCACCCCTGGGGGGGCGAGCACTGAAGCTTTCTTT
TRBD1,TRBJ1-2,TRBV6-1,.,CASSEGGTGGAYGYTF,TGTGCCAGCAGTGAAGGTGGGACAGGGGGCGCCTATGGCTACACCTTC
.,TRBJ1-5,TRBV12-3/TRBV12-4,few,CASSWADSNQPQHF,TGTGCCAGCAGTTGGGCCGATAGCAATCAGCCCCAGCATTTT
.,TRBJ1-5,TRBV19,once,CTSSITGRNNQPQHF,TGTACCAGTAGTATAACGGGACGGAACAATCAGCCCCAGCATTTT
.,TRBJ2-7,TRBV9,many,CASGSHAGEQYF,TGTGCCAGTGGGAGCCATGCGGGCGAGCAGTACTTC
TRBD1,TRBJ1-2,TRBV29-1,.,CSVEDRGEGQGFNGYTF,TGCAGCGTTGAAGATCGGGGTGAGGGACAGGGGTTTAATGGCTACACCTTC
.,TRBJ1-1,TRBV7-9,few,CASSVAPSDSEAFF,TGTGCCAGCAGCGTAGCACCTAGTGATTCGGAAGCTTTCTTT
.,TRBJ1-1,TRBV6-1,once,CASSEGPVNTEAFF,TGTGCCAGCAGTGAAGGCCCAGTGAACACTGAAGCTTTCTTT
.,TRBJ2-7,TRBV7-9,.,CASSDGRGYEQYF,TGTGCCAGCAGTGATGGCCGAGGCTACGAGCAGTACTTC
TRBD2,TRBJ2-7,TRBV7-2,.,CASSLIGTSGNEQYF,TGTGCCAGCAGCTTAATAGGGACTAGCGGGAACGAGCAGTACTTC
.,TRBJ1-1,TRBV5-1,few,CASSLAPEMNTEAFF,TGCGCCAGCAGCTTGGCCCCGGAGATGAACACTGAAGCTTTCTTT
TRBD1,TRBJ2-5,TRBV10-3,.,CAISEKTGGQETQYF,TGTGCCATCAGTGAAAAGACAGGGGGGCAAGAGACCCAGTACTTC
.,TRBJ1-5,TRBV15,many,CATSRSRDREEPQHF,TGTGCCACCAGCAGATCCCGGGACCGCGAGGAGCCCCAGCATTTT
TRBD1,TRBJ1-2,TRBV9,many,CASSAPGQNLLGDGYTF,TGTGCCAGCAGCGCGCCGGGACAGAACTTATTAGGTGATGGCTACACCTTC
TRBD1,TRBJ2-6,TRBV7-2,.,CASSFRDRGGADSGANVLTF,TGTGCCAGCAGCTTCCGGGACAGGGGGGGTGCTGACTCTGGGGCCAACGTCCTGACTTTC
.,TRBJ1-3,TRBV19,few,CASSMVQWNTIYF,TGTGCCAGTAGTATGGTACAGTGGAACACCATATATTTT
.,TRBJ2-7,TRBV12-3/TRBV12-4,.,CASTSTRDSYEQYF,TGTGCCAGCACCTCGACCAGGGATTCCTACGAGCAGTACTTC
.,TRBJ2-7,TRBV20-1,few,CSARETASWGDEQYF,TGCAGTGCTAGAGAAACAGCTAGTTGGGGGGACGAGCAGTACTTC
TRBD1,TRBJ1-5,TRBV12-3/TRBV12-4,few,CASSLTGVTNQPQHF,TGTGCCAGCAGTCTAACAGGGGTTACCAATCAGCCCCAGCATTTT
TRBD1,TRBJ1-1,TRBV7-3,many,CASSLSGGDAFF,TGTGCCAGCAGCTTATCAGGGGGCGATGCTTTCTTT
.,TRBJ2-7,TRBV29-1,many,CSAAQGYEQYF,TGCAGCGCGGCTCAGGGCTACGAGCAGTACTTC
.,TRBJ2-7,TRBV7-6,few,CASSLAEGRGYEQYF,TGTGCCAGCAGCTTAGCTGAGGGGCGGGGTTACGAGCAGTACTTC
TRBD1,TRBJ1-2,TRBV29-1,.,CSGTMTGVYGYTF,TGCAGCGGGACAATGACAGGGGTCTATGGCTACACCTTC
TRBD1,TRBJ2-2,TRBV12-3/TRBV12-4,.,CASSSATGGASGELFF,TGTGCCAGCAGTTCTGCGACAGGGGGCGCATCCGGGGAGCTGTTTTTT
.,TRBJ1-2,TRBV6-1,many,CASSEAGGDGYTF,TGTGCCAGCAGTGAAGCTGGGGGGGATGGCTACACCTTC